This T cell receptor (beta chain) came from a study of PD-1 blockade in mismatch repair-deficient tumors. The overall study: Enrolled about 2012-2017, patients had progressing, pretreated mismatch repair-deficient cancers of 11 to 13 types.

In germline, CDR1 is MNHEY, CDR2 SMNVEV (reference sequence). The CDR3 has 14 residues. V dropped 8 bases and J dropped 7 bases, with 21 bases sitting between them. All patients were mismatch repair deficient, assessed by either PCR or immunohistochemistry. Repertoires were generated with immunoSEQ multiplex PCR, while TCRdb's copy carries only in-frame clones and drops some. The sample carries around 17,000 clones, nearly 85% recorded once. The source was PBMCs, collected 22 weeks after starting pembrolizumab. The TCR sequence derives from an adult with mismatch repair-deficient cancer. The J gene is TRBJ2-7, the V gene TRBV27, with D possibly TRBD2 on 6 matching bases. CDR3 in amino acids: CASSRREAQGEQYF. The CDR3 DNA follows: TGTGCCAGCTCGCGAAGGGAGGCTCAGGGAGAGCAGTACTTC.